A single sample is the source of the 7 T cell receptor beta chains below, sequenced in a study of cytomegalovirus exposure and HLA in healthy donors. Primers for the PCR totalled 60 Vbeta and 13 Jbeta. Method: immunoSEQ multiplex PCR; TCRdb's copy keeps in-frame clones and lacks some. The table lists over 100,000 clones, around 80% of them singletons, with roughly 3% in the top ten. Sequenced sample: PBMCs. The source is a female donor in good health and CMV-seronegative.

The sample holds one count of this clone. V and J are TRBV9 and TRBJ1-1; 9 bases fit TRBD1. Unmatched junction bases numbered 10, after V lost 3 bases and J lost 4 bases. The CDR3 is made up of 16 amino acids. Germline V CDR1 and CDR2: SGDLS, YYNGEE. CDR3 sequence reads: CASSEPNTDRGTEAFF. CDR3 nucleotides: TGTGCCAGCAGCGAGCCGAACACGGACAGGGGCACTGAAGCTTTCTTT. The full variable domain, in which reference TRBV9 and TRBJ1-1 provide the parts outside the CDR3, is DSGVTQTPKHLITATGQRVTLRCSPRSGDLSVYWYQQSLDQGLQFLIQYYNGEERAKGNILERFSAQQFPDLHSELNLSSLELGDSALYFCASSEPNTDRGTEAFFGQGTRLTVV.

This clone showed up just a few times. Written as DNA, the CDR3 is TGCGCCAGCAGCAACCGGGACACTAACAATGAGCAGTTCTTC. Residues: CASSNRDTNNEQFF. V and J are TRBV4-3 and TRBJ2-1, with a possible D match to TRBD1 (6 bases). The CDR3 is 14 amino acids. Trimming cost V 5 bases and J 5 bases, with 13 bases left between them. Germline CDR1 is LGHNA and CDR2 is YSLEER.

The chain joins TRBV28 to TRBJ1-1; 7 bases fit TRBD1. V shed 7 bases, J shed 11 bases, and the junction held 10 bases outside the gene matches. Germline assignment: CDR1 MDHEN and CDR2 SYDVKM. This CDR3 comprises 12 residues. The DNA of the CDR3 is TGTGCCAGCAATCCTATGGAGGGGGCGGCTTTCTTT. Translated, it gives CASNPMEGAAFF.

The rearrangement joins TRBV13 to TRBJ1-1; no clear D. The germline V gene has CDR1 PRHDT and CDR2 FYEKMQ (reference sequence). The CDR3 spans 13 residues. V lost 4 bases and J 2 bases, leaving 8 bases between the germline ends. This CDR3 is CASSYTVNTEAFF. Here the CDR3 DNA reads TGTGCCAGCAGCTATACAGTTAACACTGAAGCTTTCTTT.

The CDR3 sequence is CASSGGRANNSPLHF. Here the CDR3 DNA reads TGTGCCAGCAGCGGCGGGAGGGCCAATAATTCACCCCTCCACTTT. The genes are TRBV9 and TRBJ1-6, with no clear D. CDR3 length: 15 amino acids. The germline V gene encodes CDR1 SGDLS and CDR2 YYNGEE. Trimming left V 3 bases short and J 5 bases short, with 12 bases between.

The chain recombines TRBV21-1 with TRBJ1-2; the table names TRBD1, a call not compared with the DNA. TRBV21-1 is annotated as a pseudogene. CDR3 size: 15 residues. The CDR3, as DNA: TGTGCCAGCAGCACCCTCAAGACGACAGGCTATGGCTACACCTTC. Translated: CASSTLKTTGYGYTF.

The chain is built from TRBV18 and TRBJ2-1; 7 bases are shared with TRBD1. The V segment lost 6 bases and the J segment 7 bases; nucleotides outside the gene matches: 12. The CDR3 spans 15 residues. Germline CDR1 is KGHSH and CDR2 is LQKENI. The CDR3, as DNA: TGTGCCAGCTCGTCGGGGCAGGGGGAGTCGAATGAGCAGTTCTTC. Protein product: CASSSGQGESNEQFF.